Listed below are T cell receptor beta chains from one sample, sequenced in a study of blood T cell repertoires in COVID-19. TCRdb's table, derived via immunoSEQ multiplex PCR, lists solely in-frame clones and lacks some. This sample has 360,000 or so clones, with about 90% found just once. The sample taken for sequencing was PBMCs or T cells enriched from blood (not recorded which). The receptors shown here come from a woman aged 25-40 years who had recovered from COVID-19. CDR3s include the opening cysteine and the closing phenylalanine or tryptophan. Each record gives: D gene, V gene, J gene, clone size, CDR3 protein, CDR3 DNA. The D gene is left open where the match is weak. A clone size is listed for some rows: how often the clone was seen (once, few, many), or a class if it is expanded.

-,TRBV7-8,TRBJ2-7,-,CASSPLLDGTSSYEQYF,TGTGCCAGCAGCCCCCTCCTGGACGGGACATCCTCCTACGAGCAGTACTTC
TRBD2,TRBV5-1,TRBJ2-5,-,CASSRQAGGVQETQYF,TGCGCCAGCAGCCGCCAAGCCGGGGGGGTTCAAGAGACCCAGTACTTC
TRBD1,TRBV30,TRBJ1-2,-,CAWSLDRGLVYGYTF,TGTGCCTGGAGTCTAGACAGGGGGCTTGTCTATGGCTACACCTTC
TRBD1,TRBV6-5,TRBJ1-2,once,CASSSLTGFYGYTF,TGTGCCAGCAGTTCCTTGACAGGGTTCTATGGCTACACCTTC
-,TRBV4-1,TRBJ1-3,once,CASSRNSGVSGNTIYF,TGCGCCAGCAGCCGGAACTCAGGGGTGTCTGGAAACACCATATATTTT
TRBD1,TRBV3-1/TRBV3-2,TRBJ1-1,-,CASSYGTGLQRTEAFF,TGTGCCAGCAGCTACGGGACAGGGTTGCAAAGGACTGAAGCTTTCTTT
-,TRBV28,TRBJ2-2,-,CASNREIGVRELFF,TGTGCCAGCAACCGCGAAATAGGGGTACGGGAGCTGTTTTTT
-,TRBV19,TRBJ1-5,-,CASSAPGNQPQHF,TGTGCCAGTAGTGCGCCAGGGAATCAGCCCCAGCATTTT
TRBD2,TRBV19,TRBJ2-7,once,CASSMDAGTRAYEQYF,TGTGCCAGTAGTATGGACGCAGGGACTAGAGCCTACGAGCAGTACTTC
-,TRBV5-1,TRBJ2-3,-,CASSLAAGGDTQYF,TGCGCCAGCAGCTTGGCCGCCGGGGGTGATACGCAGTATTTT
-,TRBV28,TRBJ2-7,-,CASSLGDSRSYEQYF,TGTGCCAGCAGTTTAGGGGACTCACGGTCCTACGAGCAGTACTTC
-,TRBV13,TRBJ2-2,-,CASKRQVNTGELFF,TGTGCCTCAAAGCGACAGGTCAACACCGGGGAGCTGTTTTTT
-,TRBV6-5,TRBJ1-4,-,CAAGSHAPGEKLFF,TGTGCCGCGGGGAGTCATGCGCCCGGTGAAAAACTGTTTTTT
-,TRBV28,TRBJ2-7,-,CASSSRRGGTYEQYF,TGTGCCAGCAGTTCTAGGCGTGGCGGGACCTACGAGCAGTACTTC
TRBD1,TRBV4-1,TRBJ1-2,-,CASSQVGQGAMGGYTF,TGCGCCAGCAGCCAAGTGGGGCAGGGGGCTATGGGTGGCTACACCTTC
TRBD2,TRBV4-1,TRBJ2-4,-,CASSRPGLAGAEEGNIQYF,TGCGCCAGCAGCCGACCGGGACTAGCGGGGGCCGAGGAGGGAAACATTCAGTACTTC
TRBD1,TRBV28,TRBJ2-7,-,CASSLSGTGNEQYF,TGTGCCAGCAGTTTATCGGGGACAGGAAACGAGCAGTACTTC
-,TRBV6-5,TRBJ2-6,-,CASSPPSSGANVLTF,TGTGCCAGCAGCCCGCCGAGCTCTGGGGCCAACGTCCTGACTTTC
TRBD1,TRBV5-1,TRBJ1-5,-,CASSSGQSSNQPQHF,TGCGCCAGCAGCTCGGGACAGTCTAGCAATCAGCCCCAGCATTTT
-,TRBV6-2/TRBV6-3,TRBJ2-6,-,CASSSDRPSRGANVLTF,TGTGCCAGCAGTTCCGACAGACCCTCGAGGGGGGCCAACGTCCTGACTTTC
TRBD2,TRBV7-2,TRBJ2-1,-,CASSLAGTSGVIEQFF,TGTGCCAGCAGCTTAGCTGGGACTAGCGGGGTTATTGAGCAGTTCTTC
TRBD2,TRBV4-2,TRBJ2-3,once,CASSQDLSGGGTDTQYF,TGTGCCAGCAGCCAAGATCTTAGCGGGGGGGGCACAGATACGCAGTATTTT